This entry is about one T cell receptor beta chain. Its antigen is undetermined. The study sequenced cultured CD4+ T cell DNA using the Oncomine TCR Beta short-read assay. One entry per CDR3 protein results from TCRdb running MiXCR on the PCR reads. The sample lists about 14,000 distinct CDR3 sequences; roughly 63% were seen once. This entry is derived from a study of vaccination and CD4 T cells after COVID-19. Study-level background: Convalescent patients gave post-COVID blood a median approximately 100 days post-diagnosis, range 35 to 161. Study conclusions and caveats: Convalescent patients' vaccine-specific clones were spike mono-reactive in 304 of 307 cases.

The sample's treatment: roughly 10-day PBMC culture with coronavirus spike peptide pools or control peptides (ViraFEST assay). In germline, CDR1 is GTSNPN, CDR2 SVGIG (reference sequence). V gave up 0 bases and J gave up 5 bases; unmatched junction bases: 2. The CDR3 extends over 13 amino acids. The TCR comes from a human donor who had recovered from COVID-19. Sequenced input: CD4+ T cells from blood, cultured in vitro. V and J are TRBV30 and TRBJ1-2, with 8 bases lining up with TRBD1. The CDR3 nucleotides are TGTGCCTGGAGTGTACAGGGGGGTTATGGCTACACCTTC. Translating gives CAWSVQGGYGYTF.